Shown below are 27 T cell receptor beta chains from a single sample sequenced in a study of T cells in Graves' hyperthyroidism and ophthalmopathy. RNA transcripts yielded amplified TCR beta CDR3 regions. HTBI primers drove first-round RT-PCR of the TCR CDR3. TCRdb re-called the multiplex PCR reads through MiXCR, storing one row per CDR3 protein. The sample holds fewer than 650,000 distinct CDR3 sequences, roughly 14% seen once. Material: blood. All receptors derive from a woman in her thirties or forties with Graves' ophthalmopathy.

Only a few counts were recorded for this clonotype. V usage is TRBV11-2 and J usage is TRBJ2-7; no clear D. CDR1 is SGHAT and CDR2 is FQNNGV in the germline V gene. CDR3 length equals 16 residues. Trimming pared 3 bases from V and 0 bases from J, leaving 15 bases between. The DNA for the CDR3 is TGTGCCAGCAGCTTCCCACAGAGGAGAAGCTCCTACGAGCAGTACTTC. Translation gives CASSFPQRRSSYEQYF. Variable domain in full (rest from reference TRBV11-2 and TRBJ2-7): EAGVAQSPRYKIIEKRQSVAFWCNPISGHATLYWYQQILGQGPKLLIQFQNNGVVDDSQLPKDRFSAERLKGVDSTLKIQPAKLEDSAVYLCASSFPQRRSSYEQYFGPGTRLTVT.

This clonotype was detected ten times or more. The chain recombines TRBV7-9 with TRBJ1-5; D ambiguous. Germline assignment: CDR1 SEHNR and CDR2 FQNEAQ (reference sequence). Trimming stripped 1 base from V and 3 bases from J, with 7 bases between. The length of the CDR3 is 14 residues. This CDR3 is CASSLVGFNQPQHF. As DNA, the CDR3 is TGTGCCAGCAGCTTAGTCGGGTTCAATCAGCCCCAGCATTTT.

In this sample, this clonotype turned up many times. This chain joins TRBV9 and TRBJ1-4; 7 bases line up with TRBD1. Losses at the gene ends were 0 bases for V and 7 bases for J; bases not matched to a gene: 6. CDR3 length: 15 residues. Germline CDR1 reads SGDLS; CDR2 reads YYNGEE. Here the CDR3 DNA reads TGTGCCAGCAGCGTAGGGGGGGCAGGGGGTGAAAAACTGTTTTTT. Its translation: CASSVGGAGGEKLFF.

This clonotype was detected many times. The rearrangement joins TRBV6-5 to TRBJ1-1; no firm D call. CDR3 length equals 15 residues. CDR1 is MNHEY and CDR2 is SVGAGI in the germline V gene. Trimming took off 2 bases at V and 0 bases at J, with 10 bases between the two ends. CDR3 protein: CASSYGLGLNTEAFF. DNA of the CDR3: TGTGCCAGCAGTTACGGTTTGGGGTTGAACACTGAAGCTTTCTTT.

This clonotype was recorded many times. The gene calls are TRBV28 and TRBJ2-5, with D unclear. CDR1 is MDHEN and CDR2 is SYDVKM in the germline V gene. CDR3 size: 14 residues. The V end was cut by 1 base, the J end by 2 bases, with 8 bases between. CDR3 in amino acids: CASSLSASQETQYF. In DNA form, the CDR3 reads TGTGCCAGCAGTTTATCGGCGTCACAAGAGACCCAGTACTTC.

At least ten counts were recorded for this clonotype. CDR3 nucleotide sequence: TGTGCCAGCAGCTTAGGGAGCCCCGGGGAGCTGTTTTTT. Amino acids: CASSLGSPGELFF. V and J are TRBV7-9 and TRBJ2-2; D unclear. With 1 base removed from V and 6 bases from J, the gap between germline ends came to 6 bases. The CDR3 totals 13 residues. Per the germline V gene, CDR1 is SEHNR and CDR2 is FQNEAQ (reference sequence).

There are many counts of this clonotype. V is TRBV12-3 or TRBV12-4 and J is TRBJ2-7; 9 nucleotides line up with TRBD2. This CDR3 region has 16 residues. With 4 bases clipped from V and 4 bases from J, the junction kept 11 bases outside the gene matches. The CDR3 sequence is CASSSAGSGSSYEQYF. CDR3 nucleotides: TGTGCCAGCAGTTCCGCGGGTAGCGGGAGTTCATACGAGCAGTACTTC.

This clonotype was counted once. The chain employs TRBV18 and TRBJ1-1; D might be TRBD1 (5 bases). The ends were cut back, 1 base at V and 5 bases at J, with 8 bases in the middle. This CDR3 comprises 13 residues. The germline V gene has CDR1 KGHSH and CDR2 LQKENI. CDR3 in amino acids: CASSPQGKTEAFF. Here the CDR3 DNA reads TGTGCCAGCTCACCACAGGGGAAGACTGAAGCTTTCTTT.

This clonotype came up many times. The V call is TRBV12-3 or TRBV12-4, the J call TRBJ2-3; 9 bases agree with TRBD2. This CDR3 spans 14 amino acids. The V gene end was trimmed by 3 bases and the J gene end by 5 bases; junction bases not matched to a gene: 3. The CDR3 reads CASSLTSGGDTQYF. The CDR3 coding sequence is TGTGCCAGCAGTTTGACTAGCGGAGGAGATACGCAGTATTTT.

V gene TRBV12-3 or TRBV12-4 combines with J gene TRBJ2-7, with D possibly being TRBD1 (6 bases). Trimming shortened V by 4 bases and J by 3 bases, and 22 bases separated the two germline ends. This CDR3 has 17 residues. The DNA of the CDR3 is TGTGCCAGCAGTTCGCGGGTCAGGGGCCAGCGGCACTACGAGCAGTACTTC. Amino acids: CASSSRVRGQRHYEQYF.

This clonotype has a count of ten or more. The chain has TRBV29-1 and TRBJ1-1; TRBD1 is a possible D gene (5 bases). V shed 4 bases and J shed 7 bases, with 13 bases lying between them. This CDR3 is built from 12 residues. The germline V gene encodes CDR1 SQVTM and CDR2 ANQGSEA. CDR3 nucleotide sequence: TGCAGCGTTGTTGGGCAGGGCAATGAAGCTTTCTTT. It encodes CSVVGQGNEAFF.

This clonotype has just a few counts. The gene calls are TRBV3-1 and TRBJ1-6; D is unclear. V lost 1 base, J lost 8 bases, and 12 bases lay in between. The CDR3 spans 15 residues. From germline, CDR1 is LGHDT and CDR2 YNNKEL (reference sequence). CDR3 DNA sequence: TGTGCCAGCAGCCAAGGCCCAGGTTGGGATTCACCCCTCCACTTT. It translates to CASSQGPGWDSPLHF.

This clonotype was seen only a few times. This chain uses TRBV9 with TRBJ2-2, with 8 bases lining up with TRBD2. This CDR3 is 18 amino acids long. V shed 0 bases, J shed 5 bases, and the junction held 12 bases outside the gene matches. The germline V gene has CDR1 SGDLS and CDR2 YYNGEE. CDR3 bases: TGTGCCAGCAGCGTAGCTTTAGCGGGGCTATATGGTACCGGGGAGCTGTTTTTT. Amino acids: CASSVALAGLYGTGELFF.

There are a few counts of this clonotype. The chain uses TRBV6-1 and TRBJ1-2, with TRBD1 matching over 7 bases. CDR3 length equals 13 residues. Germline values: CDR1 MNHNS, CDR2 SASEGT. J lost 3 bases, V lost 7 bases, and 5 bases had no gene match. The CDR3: CASNQGGYYGYTF. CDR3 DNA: TGTGCCAGCAATCAGGGGGGATACTATGGCTACACCTTC.

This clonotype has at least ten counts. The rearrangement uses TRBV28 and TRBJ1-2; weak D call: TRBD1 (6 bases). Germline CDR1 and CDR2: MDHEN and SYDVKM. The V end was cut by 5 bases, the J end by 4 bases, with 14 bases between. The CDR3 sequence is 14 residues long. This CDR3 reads CASSHSTGLYGYTF. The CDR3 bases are TGTGCCAGCAGTCACTCGACAGGCCTCTATGGCTACACCTTC.

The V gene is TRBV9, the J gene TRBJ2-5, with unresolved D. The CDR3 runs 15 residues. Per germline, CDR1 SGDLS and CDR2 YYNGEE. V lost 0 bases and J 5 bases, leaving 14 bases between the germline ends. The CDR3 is CASSVATAERETQYF. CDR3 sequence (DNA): TGTGCCAGCAGCGTAGCGACCGCTGAAAGGGAGACCCAGTACTTC. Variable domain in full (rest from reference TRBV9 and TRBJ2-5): DSGVTQTPKHLITATGQRVTLRCSPRSGDLSVYWYQQSLDQGLQFLIQYYNGEERAKGNILERFSAQQFPDLHSELNLSSLELGDSALYFCASSVATAERETQYFGPGTRLLVL.

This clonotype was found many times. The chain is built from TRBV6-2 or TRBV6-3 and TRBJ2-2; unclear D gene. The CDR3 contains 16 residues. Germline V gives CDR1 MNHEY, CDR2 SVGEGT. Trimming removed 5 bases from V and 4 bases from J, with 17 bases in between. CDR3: CASSAAGTPPTGELFF. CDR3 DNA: TGTGCCAGCAGTGCGGCCGGCACTCCTCCCACCGGGGAGCTGTTTTTT.

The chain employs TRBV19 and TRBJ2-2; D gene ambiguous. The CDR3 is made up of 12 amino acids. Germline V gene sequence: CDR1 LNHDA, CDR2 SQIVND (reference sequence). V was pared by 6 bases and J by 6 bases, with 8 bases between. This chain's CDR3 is CASSRSAGELFF. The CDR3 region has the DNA TGTGCCAGTAGCCGCTCGGCCGGGGAGCTGTTTTTT.

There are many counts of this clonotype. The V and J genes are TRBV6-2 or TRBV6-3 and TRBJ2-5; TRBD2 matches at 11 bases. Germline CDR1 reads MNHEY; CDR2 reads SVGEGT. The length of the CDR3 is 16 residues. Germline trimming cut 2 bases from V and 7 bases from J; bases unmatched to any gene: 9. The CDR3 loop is CASSYASSGGSRTQYF. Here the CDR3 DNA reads TGTGCCAGCAGTTACGCGTCTAGCGGGGGGTCTCGGACCCAGTACTTC.

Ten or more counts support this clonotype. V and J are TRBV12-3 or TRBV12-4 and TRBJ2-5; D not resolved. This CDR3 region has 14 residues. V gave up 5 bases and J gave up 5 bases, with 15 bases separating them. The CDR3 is CASSASPREETQYF. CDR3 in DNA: TGTGCCAGCAGTGCCTCCCCCAGAGAGGAGACCCAGTACTTC.

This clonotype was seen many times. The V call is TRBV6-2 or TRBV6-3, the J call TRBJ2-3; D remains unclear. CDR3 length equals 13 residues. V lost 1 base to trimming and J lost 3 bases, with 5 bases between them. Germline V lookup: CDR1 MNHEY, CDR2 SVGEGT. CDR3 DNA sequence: TGTGCCAGCAGTTACTTGGGGACAGATACGCAGTATTTT. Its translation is CASSYLGTDTQYF.

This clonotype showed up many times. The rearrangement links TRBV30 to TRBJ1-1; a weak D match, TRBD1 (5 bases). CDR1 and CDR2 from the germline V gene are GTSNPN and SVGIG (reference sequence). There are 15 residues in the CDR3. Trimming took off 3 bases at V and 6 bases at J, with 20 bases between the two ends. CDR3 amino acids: CAWRSRVGWGAEAFF. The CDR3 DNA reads TGTGCCTGGAGATCCCGGGTAGGGTGGGGCGCTGAAGCTTTCTTT.

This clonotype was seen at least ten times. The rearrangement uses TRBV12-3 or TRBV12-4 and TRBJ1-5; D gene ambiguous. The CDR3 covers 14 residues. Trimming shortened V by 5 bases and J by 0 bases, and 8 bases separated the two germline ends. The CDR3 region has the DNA TGTGCCAGCAGTCCCAGATATAGCAATCAGCCCCAGCATTTT. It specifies CASSPRYSNQPQHF.

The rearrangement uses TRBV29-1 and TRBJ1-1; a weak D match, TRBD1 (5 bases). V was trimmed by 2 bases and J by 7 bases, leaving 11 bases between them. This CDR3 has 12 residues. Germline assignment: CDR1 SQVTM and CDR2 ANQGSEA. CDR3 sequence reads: CSVETLQVEAFF. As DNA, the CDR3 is TGCAGCGTTGAAACATTACAGGTTGAAGCTTTCTTT.

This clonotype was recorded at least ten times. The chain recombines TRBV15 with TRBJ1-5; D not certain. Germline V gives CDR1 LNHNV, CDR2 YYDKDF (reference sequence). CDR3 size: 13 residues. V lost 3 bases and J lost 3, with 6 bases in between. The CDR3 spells CATSSEVNQPQHF. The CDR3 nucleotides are TGTGCCACCAGCAGCGAGGTCAATCAGCCCCAGCATTTT.

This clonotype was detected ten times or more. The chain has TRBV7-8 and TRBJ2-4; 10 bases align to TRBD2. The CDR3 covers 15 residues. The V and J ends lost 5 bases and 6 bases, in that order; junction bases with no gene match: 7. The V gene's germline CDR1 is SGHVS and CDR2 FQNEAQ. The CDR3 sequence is CASSHGTSVTNIQYF. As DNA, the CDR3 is TGTGCCAGCAGCCATGGGACTAGCGTTACAAACATTCAGTACTTC.

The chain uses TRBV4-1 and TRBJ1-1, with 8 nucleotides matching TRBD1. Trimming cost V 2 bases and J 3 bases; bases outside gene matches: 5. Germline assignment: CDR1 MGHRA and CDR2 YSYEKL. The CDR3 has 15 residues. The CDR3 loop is CASSQQGAGDTEAFF. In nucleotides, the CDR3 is TGCGCCAGCAGCCAACAGGGGGCGGGGGACACTGAAGCTTTCTTT.